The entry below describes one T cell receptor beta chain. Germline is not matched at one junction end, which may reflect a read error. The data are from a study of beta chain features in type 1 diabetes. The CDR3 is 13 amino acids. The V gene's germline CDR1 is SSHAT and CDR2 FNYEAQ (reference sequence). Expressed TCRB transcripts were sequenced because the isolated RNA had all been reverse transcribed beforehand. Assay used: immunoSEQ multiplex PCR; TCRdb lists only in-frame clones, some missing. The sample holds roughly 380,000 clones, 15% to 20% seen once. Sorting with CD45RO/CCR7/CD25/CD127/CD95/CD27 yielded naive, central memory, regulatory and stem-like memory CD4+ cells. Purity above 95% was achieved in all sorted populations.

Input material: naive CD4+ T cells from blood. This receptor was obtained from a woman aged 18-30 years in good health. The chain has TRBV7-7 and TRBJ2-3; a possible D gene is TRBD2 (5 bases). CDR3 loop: CASSFGGTDTQYF. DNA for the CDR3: TGTGCTAGCAGCTTCGGGGGCACAGATACGCAGTATTTT.